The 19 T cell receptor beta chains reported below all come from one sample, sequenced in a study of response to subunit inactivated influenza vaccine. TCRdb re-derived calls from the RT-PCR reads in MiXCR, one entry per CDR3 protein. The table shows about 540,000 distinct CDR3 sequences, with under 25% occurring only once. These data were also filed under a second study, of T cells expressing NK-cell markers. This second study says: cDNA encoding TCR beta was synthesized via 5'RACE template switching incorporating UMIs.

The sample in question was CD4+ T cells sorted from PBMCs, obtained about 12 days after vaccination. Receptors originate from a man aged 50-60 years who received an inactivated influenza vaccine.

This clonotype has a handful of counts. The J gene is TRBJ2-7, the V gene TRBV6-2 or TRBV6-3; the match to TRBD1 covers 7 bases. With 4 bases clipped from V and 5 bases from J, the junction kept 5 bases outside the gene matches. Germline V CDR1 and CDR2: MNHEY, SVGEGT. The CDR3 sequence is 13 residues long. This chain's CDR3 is CASSSSQGNEQYF. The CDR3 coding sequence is TGTGCCAGCAGTTCCTCACAGGGGAACGAGCAGTACTTC.

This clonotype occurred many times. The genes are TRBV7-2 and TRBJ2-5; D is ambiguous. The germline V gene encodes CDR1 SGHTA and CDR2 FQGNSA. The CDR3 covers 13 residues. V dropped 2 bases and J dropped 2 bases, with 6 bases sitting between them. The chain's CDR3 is CASSLTRQETQYF. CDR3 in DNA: TGTGCCAGCAGCTTAACCAGGCAAGAGACCCAGTACTTC.

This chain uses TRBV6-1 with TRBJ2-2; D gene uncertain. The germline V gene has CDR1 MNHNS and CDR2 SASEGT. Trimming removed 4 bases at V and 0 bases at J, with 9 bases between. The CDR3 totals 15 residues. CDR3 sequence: CASSVSPTNTGELFF. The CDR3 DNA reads TGTGCCAGCAGTGTCTCCCCGACGAACACCGGGGAGCTGTTTTTT.

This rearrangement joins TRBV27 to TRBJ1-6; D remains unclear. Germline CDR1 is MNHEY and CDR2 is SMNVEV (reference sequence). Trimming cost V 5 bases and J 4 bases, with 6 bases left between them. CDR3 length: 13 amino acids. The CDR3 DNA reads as TGTGCCAGCAGTCGGGAGTATAATTCACCCCTCCACTTT. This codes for CASSREYNSPLHF.

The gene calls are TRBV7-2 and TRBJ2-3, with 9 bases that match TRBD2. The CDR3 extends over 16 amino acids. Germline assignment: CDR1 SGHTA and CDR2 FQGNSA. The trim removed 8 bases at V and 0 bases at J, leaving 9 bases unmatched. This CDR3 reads CASRRPSGVSTDTQYF. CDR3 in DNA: TGTGCCAGCCGACGTCCTAGCGGGGTTAGCACAGATACGCAGTATTTT.

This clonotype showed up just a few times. The CDR3 region is CASSEGGNSPLHF. Here the CDR3 DNA reads TGCGCCAGCAGTGAGGGAGGTAATTCACCCCTCCACTTT. The chain recombines TRBV10-2 with TRBJ1-6; the D is unclear. The CDR3 contains 13 residues. Germline V gene data show CDR1 as WSHSY and CDR2 as SAAADI. V lost 2 bases to trimming and J lost 6 bases, with 5 bases between them.

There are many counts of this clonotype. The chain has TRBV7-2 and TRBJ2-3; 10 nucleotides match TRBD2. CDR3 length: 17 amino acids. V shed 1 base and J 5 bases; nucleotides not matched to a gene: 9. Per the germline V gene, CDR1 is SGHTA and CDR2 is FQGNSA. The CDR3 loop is CASSLGTAGGRLDTQYF. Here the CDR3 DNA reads TGTGCCAGCAGCTTAGGAACAGCGGGGGGGCGGTTAGATACGCAGTATTTT.

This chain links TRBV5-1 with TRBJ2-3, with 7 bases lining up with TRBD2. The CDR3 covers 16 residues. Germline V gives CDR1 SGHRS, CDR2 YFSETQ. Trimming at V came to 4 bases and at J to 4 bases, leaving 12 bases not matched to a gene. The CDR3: CASSRGGGRGADTQYF. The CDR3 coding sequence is TGCGCCAGCAGCCGTGGTGGCGGGAGAGGTGCAGATACGCAGTATTTT.

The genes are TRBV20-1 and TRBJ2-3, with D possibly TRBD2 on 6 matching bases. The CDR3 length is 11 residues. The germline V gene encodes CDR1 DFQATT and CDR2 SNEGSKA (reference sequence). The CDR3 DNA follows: TGCAAAGCGGGCCGCACAGATACGCAGTATTTT. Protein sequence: CKAGRTDTQYF.

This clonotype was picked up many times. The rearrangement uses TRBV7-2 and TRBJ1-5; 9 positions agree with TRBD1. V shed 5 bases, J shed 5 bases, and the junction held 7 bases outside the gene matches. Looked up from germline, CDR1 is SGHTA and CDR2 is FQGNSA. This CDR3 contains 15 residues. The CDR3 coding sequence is TGTGCCAGCAGCCTGGACAGGGGCCGGCATCAGCCCCAGCATTTT. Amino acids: CASSLDRGRHQPQHF.

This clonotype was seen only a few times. As DNA, the CDR3 is TGTGCCAGCAGCCAAGAGGGACCGGCGTACTTC. It codes for CASSQEGPAYF. The chain employs TRBV3-1 and TRBJ2-5; possibly TRBD1 or TRBD2 for D (5 bases each). The CDR3 contains 11 residues. Germline V CDR1 and CDR2: LGHDT, YNNKEL (reference sequence). Trimming pared 0 bases from V and 13 bases from J, leaving 9 bases between.

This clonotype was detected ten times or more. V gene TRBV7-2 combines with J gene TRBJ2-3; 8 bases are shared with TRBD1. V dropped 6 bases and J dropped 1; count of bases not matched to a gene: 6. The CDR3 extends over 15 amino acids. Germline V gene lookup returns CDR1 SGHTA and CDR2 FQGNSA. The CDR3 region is CASSRGQGRTDTQYF. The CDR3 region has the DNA TGTGCCAGCAGTCGAGGACAGGGACGCACAGATACGCAGTATTTT.

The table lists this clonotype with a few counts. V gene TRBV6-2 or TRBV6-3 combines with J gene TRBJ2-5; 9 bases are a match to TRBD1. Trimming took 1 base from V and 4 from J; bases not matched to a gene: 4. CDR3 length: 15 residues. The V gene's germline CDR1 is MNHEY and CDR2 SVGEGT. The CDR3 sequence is CASSYWTGVGETQYF. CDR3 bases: TGTGCCAGCAGTTACTGGACAGGGGTAGGAGAGACCCAGTACTTC.

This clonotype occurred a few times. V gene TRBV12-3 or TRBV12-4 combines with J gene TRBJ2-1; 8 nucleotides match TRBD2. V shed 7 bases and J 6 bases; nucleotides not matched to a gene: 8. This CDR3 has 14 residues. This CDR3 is CASKLADLSNEQFF. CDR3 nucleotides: TGTGCCAGCAAACTAGCGGACCTCTCCAATGAGCAGTTCTTC.

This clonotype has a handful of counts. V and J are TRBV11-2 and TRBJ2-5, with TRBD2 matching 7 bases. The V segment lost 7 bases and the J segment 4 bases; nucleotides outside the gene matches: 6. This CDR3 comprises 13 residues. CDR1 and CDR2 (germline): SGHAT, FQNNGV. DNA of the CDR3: TGTGCCAGCACCGCGGGAGCCAGAGAGACCCAGTACTTC. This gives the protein CASTAGARETQYF.

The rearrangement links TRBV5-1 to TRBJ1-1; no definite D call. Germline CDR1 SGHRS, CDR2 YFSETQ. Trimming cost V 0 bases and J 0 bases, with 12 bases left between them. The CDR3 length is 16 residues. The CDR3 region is CASSLVPSGMNTEAFF. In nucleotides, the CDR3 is TGCGCCAGCAGCTTGGTACCATCTGGAATGAACACTGAAGCTTTCTTT.

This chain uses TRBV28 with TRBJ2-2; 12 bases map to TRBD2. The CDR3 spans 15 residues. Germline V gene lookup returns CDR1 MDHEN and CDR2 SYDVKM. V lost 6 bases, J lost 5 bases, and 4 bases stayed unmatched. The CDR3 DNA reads TGTGCCAGCAGCCAGACTAGCGGGGGAACCGGGGAGCTGTTTTTT. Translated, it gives CASSQTSGGTGELFF.

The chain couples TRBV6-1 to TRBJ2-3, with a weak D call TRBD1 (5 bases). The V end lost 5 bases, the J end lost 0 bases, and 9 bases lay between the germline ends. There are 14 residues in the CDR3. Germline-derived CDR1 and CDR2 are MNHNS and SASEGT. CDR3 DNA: TGTGCCAGCAGTCCCCGACAGAGCACAGATACGCAGTATTTT. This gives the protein CASSPRQSTDTQYF.

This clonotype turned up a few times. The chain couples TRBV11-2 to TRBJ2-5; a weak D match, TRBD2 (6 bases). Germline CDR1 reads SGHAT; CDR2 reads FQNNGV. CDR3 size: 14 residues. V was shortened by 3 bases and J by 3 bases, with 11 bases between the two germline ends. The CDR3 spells CASSLAPGEETQYF. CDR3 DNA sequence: TGTGCCAGCAGCTTGGCGCCGGGAGAAGAGACCCAGTACTTC.